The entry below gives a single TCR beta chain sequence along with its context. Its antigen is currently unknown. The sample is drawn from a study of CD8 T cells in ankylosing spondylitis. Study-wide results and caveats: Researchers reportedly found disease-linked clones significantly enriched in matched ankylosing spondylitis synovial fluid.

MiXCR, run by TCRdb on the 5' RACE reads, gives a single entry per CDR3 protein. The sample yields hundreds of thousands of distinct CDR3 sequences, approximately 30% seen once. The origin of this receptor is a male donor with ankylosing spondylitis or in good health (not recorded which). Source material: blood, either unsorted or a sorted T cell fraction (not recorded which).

The CDR3, as DNA: TGTGCCAGCAGTTCCGACACAGATACGCAGTATTTT. This translates into CASSSDTDTQYF. The chain couples TRBV12-3 or TRBV12-4 to TRBJ2-3; no clear D gene. The V and J ends lost 4 bases and 2 bases respectively, with 4 bases between them. The CDR3 covers 12 residues.